The source of this T cell receptor beta chain is a study of blood T cell repertoires in COVID-19. Across the whole study: Acute and convalescent COVID-19 samples came from the United States, Italy and Spain. Sources were T cells, B-cell-depleted T cells, or PBMCs; the material itself was cDNA or gDNA.

Original methodology: Amplification with reference gene primers provided the estimates of nucleated cell counts. Generated by immunoSEQ multiplex PCR, the TCRdb table keeps only in-frame clones and is missing some. Clonal size and the V and J genes are those of that table, whereas D and trimming came from the DNA. The repertoire holds approximately 100,000 clones, with roughly four fifths as singletons. The CDR3 totals 13 residues. V gave up 9 bases and J gave up 6 bases, with 16 bases separating them. The germline CDR1 and CDR2 sequences are KGHSH and LQKENI. The sample was peripheral blood. This chain connects TRBV18 to TRBJ2-3; D is perhaps TRBD1 (6 bases). The receptor's source is a man aged 55 to 70 with acute or convalescent COVID-19. The CDR3: CASASQGSDTQYF. CDR3 bases: TGTGCCAGTGCGTCACAGGGTAGCGATACGCAGTATTTT.